One and the same sample provided the 28 T cell receptor beta chains below, sequenced in a study of T-cell memory formation after mild COVID-19. TCRdb itself ran the 5' RACE reads through MiXCR, one entry per CDR3 protein. Seen here are some 450,000 distinct CDR3 sequences, about 20% observed once, and the top ten hold around a fifth. Sequencing was done on a sample of PBMCs or a T cell subset sorted from them (not recorded which). The receptors shown here come from a man aged 18 to 29 who had mild COVID-19 (a few samples of this study predate the infection). Cell type and time point are not known.

This clonotype was counted only a few times. The gene calls are TRBV20-1 and TRBJ1-1; maybe TRBD1 (5 bases). Trimming removed 3 bases at V and 5 bases at J, with 16 bases between. Germline CDR1 DFQATT, CDR2 SNEGSKA (reference sequence). The CDR3 is 14 amino acids. The CDR3 reads CSASDAGGGTEAFF. CDR3 DNA sequence: TGCAGTGCTAGTGACGCGGGGGGAGGGACTGAAGCTTTCTTT.

In its sample, this clonotype was seen a few times. The chain joins TRBV20-1 to TRBJ1-1; the D gene is possibly TRBD1 (5 bases). In germline, CDR1 is DFQATT, CDR2 SNEGSKA (reference sequence). This CDR3 comprises 12 residues. The CDR3 bases are TGCAGGCCGGGGACTCCCCGAGGGGAAGCTTTCTTT. Protein product: CRPGTPRGEAFF.

This rearrangement joins TRBV6-2 or TRBV6-3 to TRBJ2-2; 11 bases match TRBD2. The CDR3 consists of 16 residues. CDR1 and CDR2 from the germline V gene are MNHEY and SVGEGT. V shed 6 bases and J 3 bases; nucleotides not matched to a gene: 6. CDR3 DNA: TGTGCCAGCAGATACACTAGCGGGGGCGACACCGGGGAGCTGTTTTTT. This sequence encodes CASRYTSGGDTGELFF.

This clonotype was counted only a few times. This chain links TRBV11-2 with TRBJ2-5, with D uncertain. Germline-derived CDR1 and CDR2 are SGHAT and FQNNGV. The V end was cut by 6 bases, the J end by 5 bases, with 16 bases between. This CDR3 has 14 residues. The CDR3 sequence is CASRTLRVFETQYF. The CDR3 region has the DNA TGTGCCAGCAGGACCCTCCGAGTATTTGAGACCCAGTACTTC.

J is TRBJ1-5 and V is TRBV12-3 or TRBV12-4, with 7 bases fitting TRBD1. The CDR3 spans 15 residues. J gave up 6 bases and V 6 bases, and 11 bases lay outside the gene matches. The chain's CDR3 is CASRDRLVESQPQHF. CDR3 DNA: TGTGCCAGCAGGGACAGGCTGGTCGAAAGTCAGCCCCAGCATTTT.

This clonotype has a handful of counts. J is TRBJ2-5 and V is TRBV4-2; a weak D match, TRBD2 (6 bases). Germline V lookup: CDR1 LGHNA, CDR2 YNFKEQ. This CDR3 region has 15 residues. Trimming shortened V by 1 base and J by 0 bases, and 9 bases separated the two germline ends. The CDR3 DNA reads as TGTGCCAGCAGCCAAGGGGGGGTGTACCAAGAGACCCAGTACTTC. Translating it yields CASSQGGVYQETQYF.

The chain recombines TRBV11-3 with TRBJ1-1, with D perhaps TRBD1 (6 bases). The CDR3 has 12 residues. V lost 1 base and J 10 bases, leaving 10 bases between the germline ends. Germline V CDR1 and CDR2: SGHNT, YENEEA. This chain's CDR3 is CASSLGTGIAFF. The DNA of the CDR3 is TGTGCCAGCAGCTTAGGTACAGGGATAGCTTTCTTT.

This clonotype was seen more than once but under ten times. The chain has TRBV28 and TRBJ1-6; possibly TRBD1 for D (6 bases). The ends were cut back, 7 bases at V and 11 bases at J, with 27 bases in the middle. In germline, CDR1 is MDHEN, CDR2 SYDVKM. The CDR3 covers 17 residues. The CDR3 reads CASISGYRAFGGPPLHF. The CDR3 nucleotides read TGTGCCAGCATCTCAGGGTACAGGGCGTTTGGAGGGCCACCCCTCCACTTT.

The chain is built from TRBV5-1 and TRBJ1-1, with 8 bases lining up with TRBD1. This CDR3 is built from 15 residues. V lost 8 bases and J lost 1; bases outside the gene matches: 10. Germline lookup yields CDR1 SGHRS and CDR2 YFSETQ. DNA for the CDR3: TGCGCCAGTAGCGGACAGGGTATAGGGAACACTGAAGCTTTCTTT. Amino acids: CASSGQGIGNTEAFF.

The V and J genes are TRBV6-2 or TRBV6-3 and TRBJ1-1; 9 bases map to TRBD1. CDR3 size: 14 residues. J gave up 5 bases and V 7 bases, and 8 bases lay outside the gene matches. Germline CDR1 is MNHEY and CDR2 is SVGEGT. In nucleotides, the CDR3 is TGTGCCAGCAACAACAGGGGGCTCAGGACTGAAGCTTTCTTT. Translated, it gives CASNNRGLRTEAFF.

The chain combines TRBV12-3 or TRBV12-4 with TRBJ1-2; TRBD1 matches at 9 bases. V was clipped by 6 bases and J by 6 bases; unmatched bases: 5. The CDR3 has 13 amino acids. CDR3 region: CASRNGQGNGYTF. CDR3 sequence (DNA): TGTGCCAGCAGGAACGGACAGGGGAATGGCTACACCTTC.

This clonotype was counted ten times or more. The chain recombines TRBV7-9 with TRBJ1-5; D remains ambiguous. Germline CDR1 SEHNR, CDR2 FQNEAQ (reference sequence). The CDR3 runs to 15 residues. Trimming removed 2 bases from V and 0 bases from J, with 8 bases in between. As DNA, the CDR3 is TGTGCCAGCAGCTTACAAGGGTATAGCAATCAGCCCCAGCATTTT. Amino acid sequence: CASSLQGYSNQPQHF.

V and J are TRBV3-1 and TRBJ2-3; 7 bases are shared with TRBD2. V lost 0 bases and J lost 1; bases outside the gene matches: 4. This CDR3 comprises 16 residues. Germline V gene sequence: CDR1 LGHDT, CDR2 YNNKEL (reference sequence). The CDR3 spells CASSQEGGRGTDTQYF. The CDR3, as DNA: TGTGCCAGCAGCCAAGAGGGGGGGAGGGGCACAGATACGCAGTATTTT.

The V gene is TRBV30, the J gene TRBJ2-7; a possible D gene is TRBD1 (6 bases). Germline V gene data show CDR1 as GTSNPN and CDR2 as SVGIG (reference sequence). The CDR3 length is 14 residues. Trimming removed 0 bases from V and 2 bases from J, with 11 bases in between. CDR3 nucleotide sequence: TGTGCCTGGAGTGTAGGGGACACCACCTACGAGCAGTACTTC. Its translation: CAWSVGDTTYEQYF.

This clonotype was seen more than once but under ten times. The J gene is TRBJ2-7, the V gene TRBV4-3, with no clear D. Germline loops: CDR1 LGHNA, CDR2 YSLEER. Between the trimmed V and J ends, which lost 2 bases and 1 base, there was a span of 12 bases. The CDR3 extends over 15 amino acids. CDR3 in amino acids: CASSQLPQPSYEQYF. The CDR3 DNA reads TGCGCCAGCAGCCAATTACCGCAACCTTCCTACGAGCAGTACTTC.

There are a few counts of this clonotype. The chain combines TRBV14 with TRBJ2-7; D gene unclear. Germline V gene sequence: CDR1 SGHDN, CDR2 FVKESK. CDR3 length equals 11 residues. Deletions cut 0 bases from V and 4 bases from J, with 1 base between. In DNA, the CDR3 is TGTGCCAGCAGCCAAGAGTACGAGCAGTACGTC. Its translation: CASSQEYEQYV.

The chain uses TRBV5-1 and TRBJ2-5; 15 bases align to TRBD2. Germline CDR1 is SGHRS and CDR2 is YFSETQ. Trimming at V came to 4 bases and at J to 2 bases, leaving 3 bases not matched to a gene. This CDR3 has 16 residues. For the CDR3, the DNA is TGCGCCAGCAGCACGGGACTAGCGGGGGGTCAAGAGACCCAGTACTTC. It encodes CASSTGLAGGQETQYF.

The chain has TRBV5-5 and TRBJ2-1, with 8 bases aligning to TRBD1. Per germline, CDR1 SGHKS and CDR2 YYEKEE (reference sequence). This CDR3 contains 14 residues. V was clipped by 0 bases and J by 9 bases; unmatched bases: 5. The CDR3 DNA reads TGTGCCAGCAGCTTGGTCGCAGGGGGCGGTGAGCAGTTCTTC. The encoded protein is CASSLVAGGGEQFF.

This clonotype was recorded at least ten times. V gene TRBV28 combines with J gene TRBJ2-5, with a possible D match to TRBD1 (5 bases). CDR3 length: 13 amino acids. Looked up from germline, CDR1 is MDHEN and CDR2 is SYDVKM. Trimming cost V 5 bases and J 2 bases, with 9 bases left between them. The CDR3 region is CASSPAGQETQYF. The CDR3 nucleotides read TGTGCCAGCAGTCCTGCAGGGCAAGAGACCCAGTACTTC.

In this sample, this clonotype turned up a few times. The chain carries TRBV19 and TRBJ2-1; maybe TRBD1 (6 bases). The germline gives CDR1 LNHDA, CDR2 SQIVND (reference sequence). The CDR3 covers 13 residues. Trimming cost V 6 bases and J 8 bases, with 14 bases left between them. The CDR3: CASRAAGAHEQFF. CDR3 bases: TGTGCCAGTAGAGCGGCAGGGGCTCATGAGCAGTTCTTC.

In its sample, this clonotype was seen a few times. The gene calls are TRBV7-2 and TRBJ1-4, with a weak D call TRBD1 (6 bases). In germline, CDR1 is SGHTA, CDR2 FQGNSA. This CDR3 is 15 amino acids long. Trimming took off 5 bases at V and 10 bases at J, with 20 bases between the two ends. CDR3 DNA: TGTGCCAGCAGCCCAGAGGTTTCAGGGGTCGGAAAACTGTTTTTT. The encoded protein is CASSPEVSGVGKLFF. Combining the CDR3 with reference TRBV7-2 and TRBJ1-4 gives the whole variable domain GAGVSQSPSNKVTEKGKDVELRCDPISGHTALYWYRQSLGQGLEFLIYFQGNSAPDKSGLPSDRFSAERTGGSVSTLTIQRTQQEDSAVYLCASSPEVSGVGKLFFGSGTQLSVL.

The genes are TRBV7-2 and TRBJ2-7; D remains ambiguous. The CDR3 is 14 amino acids. Germline V gives CDR1 SGHTA, CDR2 FQGNSA. Trimming took off 2 bases at V and 2 bases at J, with 10 bases between the two ends. CDR3 sequence: CASSLTLAAYEQYV. The CDR3, as DNA: TGTGCCAGCAGCTTAACGCTGGCAGCCTACGAGCAGTACGTC.

This clonotype was picked up one time. CDR3 loop: CATSDSRLAGDETQYF. The CDR3 DNA follows: TGTGCCACCAGTGACTCGAGACTAGCGGGGGACGAGACCCAGTACTTC. The chain combines TRBV24-1 with TRBJ2-5, with 12 nucleotides matching TRBD2. This CDR3 is 16 amino acids long. CDR1 KGHDR and CDR2 SFDVKD come from the germline V gene. V shed 4 bases and J 5 bases; nucleotides not matched to a gene: 7.

This clonotype was detected only a few times. V gene TRBV28 combines with J gene TRBJ2-1; the match to TRBD2 covers 12 bases. Germline V lookup: CDR1 MDHEN, CDR2 SYDVKM. J gave up 7 bases and V 5 bases, and 9 bases lay outside the gene matches. The CDR3 sequence is 16 residues long. This CDR3 is CASSPPGLAGGNEQFF. Here the CDR3 DNA reads TGTGCCAGCAGTCCCCCCGGGCTAGCGGGGGGGAATGAGCAGTTCTTC.

The rearrangement uses TRBV29-1 and TRBJ2-1; TRBD1 is a possible D gene (6 bases). V was shortened by 6 bases and J by 1 base, with 13 bases between the two germline ends. CDR3 length: 14 amino acids. CDR1 SQVTM and CDR2 ANQGSEA come from the germline V gene. This chain's CDR3 is CSVQGFQSYNEQFF. DNA for the CDR3: TGCAGCGTGCAGGGGTTTCAGTCCTACAATGAGCAGTTCTTC.

This clonotype was recorded many times. The V and J genes are TRBV4-3 and TRBJ2-5, with 7 positions matching TRBD2. Per germline, CDR1 LGHNA and CDR2 YSLEER. The V gene end was trimmed by 0 bases and the J gene end by 5 bases; junction bases not matched to a gene: 15. This CDR3 comprises 18 residues. CDR3 sequence: CASSQDLSFGGTEETQYF. CDR3 nucleotides: TGCGCCAGCAGCCAAGATCTATCGTTCGGGGGGACGGAGGAGACCCAGTACTTC.

J is TRBJ1-1 and V is TRBV7-9; D gene uncertain. In germline, CDR1 is SEHNR, CDR2 FQNEAQ (reference sequence). Between the trimmed V and J ends, which lost 7 bases and 3 bases, there was a span of 12 bases. The CDR3 spans 13 residues. This CDR3 is CASIAPGDTEAFF. In nucleotides, the CDR3 is TGTGCCAGCATCGCCCCTGGTGACACTGAAGCTTTCTTT.

The chain links TRBV19 to TRBJ1-2; 9 nucleotides match TRBD1. Germline assignment: CDR1 LNHDA and CDR2 SQIVND (reference sequence). The CDR3 spans 14 residues. With 5 bases clipped from V and 7 bases from J, the junction kept 8 bases outside the gene matches. The CDR3 reads CASSPGTGSRGYTF. CDR3 DNA: TGTGCCAGTAGTCCCGGGACAGGGTCTCGTGGCTACACCTTC.